The 30 T cell receptor beta chains below all came from one sample that was sequenced in a study of blood T cell repertoires in COVID-19. The table came from immunoSEQ multiplex PCR; TCRdb's copy has only in-frame clones and leaves some out. The data show some 310,000 clones, with 85% to 90% seen just once and 0.95% to 1.3% held by the top ten. The sequencing sample was made of peripheral blood. The source of these receptors is a woman in her thirties or forties with COVID-19, enrolled during active disease.

The chain employs TRBV7-2 and TRBJ1-5, with D maybe TRBD1 (6 bases). The V gene lost 9 bases and the J gene lost 0 bases, with 12 bases spanning the gap. CDR1 and CDR2 from the germline V gene are SGHTA and FQGNSA. The CDR3 sequence is 14 residues long. CDR3 sequence (DNA): TGTGCCAGTACCGGGACAAATAGCAATCAGCCCCAGCATTTT. This translates into CASTGTNSNQPQHF.

This CDR3 reads CASSHRKGGTNEKLFF. The DNA of the CDR3 is TGCGCCAGCAGCCATAGGAAAGGAGGGACTAATGAAAAACTGTTTTTT. The chain joins TRBV5-1 to TRBJ1-4, with D unclear. CDR3 size: 16 residues. Germline V gene sequence: CDR1 SGHRS, CDR2 YFSETQ. V was trimmed by 4 bases and J by 2 bases, leaving 15 bases between them.

The chain carries TRBV18 and TRBJ1-5, with unresolved D. With 2 bases removed from V and 7 bases from J, the gap between germline ends came to 12 bases. Germline CDR1 reads KGHSH; CDR2 reads LQKENI. The CDR3 covers 14 residues. The CDR3 sequence: CASSPGRVEQPQHF. The CDR3 bases are TGTGCCAGCTCACCAGGGAGGGTTGAACAGCCCCAGCATTTT.

The chain links TRBV30 to TRBJ2-5, with D perhaps TRBD1 (5 bases). Germline loops: CDR1 GTSNPN, CDR2 SVGIG (reference sequence). The CDR3 has 12 residues. The V end was cut by 2 bases, the J end by 5 bases, with 9 bases between. CDR3 residues: CAWSFKGETQYF. In DNA, the CDR3 is TGTGCCTGGAGTTTTAAGGGGGAGACCCAGTACTTC.

The chain employs TRBV18 and TRBJ2-7, with D perhaps TRBD2 (6 bases). The CDR3 loop spans 14 amino acids. The germline V and J ends were trimmed by 2 bases and 3 bases, with 11 bases remaining between them. The germline gives CDR1 KGHSH, CDR2 LQKENI. CDR3: CASSPIGRDYEQYF. The DNA for the CDR3 is TGTGCCAGCTCACCAATCGGGAGAGACTACGAGCAGTACTTC.

The chain is built from TRBV7-8 and TRBJ2-5; TRBD1 is a possible D gene (6 bases). The CDR3 loop spans 14 amino acids. CDR1 SGHVS and CDR2 FQNEAQ come from the germline V gene. Trimming cost V 2 bases and J 1 base, with 8 bases left between them. The CDR3, as DNA: TGTGCCAGCAGCTTATGGGGGCTCCAAGAGACCCAGTACTTC. It is translated as CASSLWGLQETQYF. Using reference TRBV7-8 and TRBJ2-5 for the parts outside the CDR3, the full variable domain is GAGVSQSPRYKVAKRGQDVALRCDPISGHVSLFWYQQALGQGPEFLTYFQNEAQLDKSGLPSDRFFAERPEGSVSTLKIQRTQQEDSAVYLCASSLWGLQETQYFGPGTRLLVL.

The chain employs TRBV6-2 or TRBV6-3 and TRBJ2-1; tentatively, D is TRBD2 (7 bases). Per germline, CDR1 MNHEY and CDR2 SVGEGT. With 3 bases removed from V and 4 bases from J, the gap between germline ends came to 19 bases. The CDR3 contains 17 residues. The DNA of the CDR3 is TGTGCCAGCAGTTATATGCGGGGGCAGGGGAGGTACAATGAGCAGTTCTTC. Amino acids: CASSYMRGQGRYNEQFF.

The chain combines TRBV6-2 or TRBV6-3 with TRBJ2-1, with TRBD2 matching 14 bases. V trimming: 2 bases; J trimming: 6 bases; junction bases outside the gene matches: 9. This CDR3 comprises 18 residues. The germline V gene encodes CDR1 MNHEY and CDR2 SVGEGT. This CDR3 reads CASSYVRAGTSGSNEQFF. CDR3 sequence (DNA): TGTGCCAGCAGTTACGTTAGAGCCGGGACTAGCGGGAGCAATGAGCAGTTCTTC.

J is TRBJ2-2 and V is TRBV10-2; D unclear. V was trimmed by 5 bases and J by 4 bases, leaving 8 bases between them. Germline V lookup: CDR1 WSHSY, CDR2 SAAADI. This CDR3 region has 13 residues. This CDR3 is CASSPSGTGELFF. In nucleotides, the CDR3 is TGCGCCAGCAGTCCTAGTGGCACCGGGGAGCTGTTTTTT.

V is TRBV11-2 and J is TRBJ2-7; D unresolved. The CDR3 runs to 13 residues. V lost 4 bases, J lost 1 base, and 8 bases lay in between. Per the germline V gene, CDR1 is SGHAT and CDR2 is FQNNGV. The CDR3 DNA reads TGTGCCAGCAGCTCCAAGCCTTCCTACGAGCAGTACTTC. This gives the protein CASSSKPSYEQYF.

V gene TRBV19 combines with J gene TRBJ2-7, with TRBD1 identical over 7 bases. The germline gives CDR1 LNHDA, CDR2 SQIVND (reference sequence). The CDR3 covers 16 residues. Unmatched junction bases numbered 11, after V lost 4 bases and J lost 2 bases. DNA of the CDR3: TGTGCCAGTAGTACCTTCGCGACAGGGTACACCTACGAGCAGTACTTC. It yields the protein CASSTFATGYTYEQYF.

The CDR3 DNA reads TGTGCCAGTAGTATAGGGACAGGATGGGACACTGAAGCTTTCTTT. It is translated as CASSIGTGWDTEAFF. The V and J genes are TRBV19 and TRBJ1-1, with 7 bases identical to TRBD1. V was pared by 1 base and J by 3 bases, with 5 bases of the junction left unmatched. CDR1 LNHDA and CDR2 SQIVND come from the germline V gene (reference sequence). The CDR3 loop spans 15 amino acids.

CDR3 loop: CASSQPDRVAEKLFF. CDR3 DNA sequence: TGCGCCAGCAGCCAGCCGGACAGGGTCGCTGAAAAACTGTTTTTT. This rearrangement joins TRBV4-1 to TRBJ1-4, with 8 positions matching TRBD1. J was trimmed by 7 bases and V by 3 bases; bases with no gene match: 7. This CDR3 spans 15 amino acids. Germline loops: CDR1 MGHRA, CDR2 YSYEKL.

V is TRBV6-5 and J is TRBJ2-2; D might be TRBD1 (5 bases). Germline V CDR1 and CDR2: MNHEY, SVGAGI. The CDR3 is 14 amino acids. V dropped 3 bases and J dropped 9 bases, with 14 bases sitting between them. The CDR3 DNA is TGTGCCAGCAGTTATCGTGGCAGGGCGAGGGAGCTGTTTTTT. This gives the protein CASSYRGRARELFF.

The chain is built from TRBV27 and TRBJ2-3; no definite D call. The V gene lost 8 bases and the J gene lost 1 base, with 10 bases spanning the gap. Germline V gene sequence: CDR1 MNHEY, CDR2 SMNVEV (reference sequence). This CDR3 is built from 13 residues. The CDR3 loop reads CASAPGRTDTQYF. Written as DNA, the CDR3 is TGTGCCAGCGCCCCTGGGCGCACAGATACGCAGTATTTT.

The V call is TRBV28, the J call TRBJ2-2; 10 bases line up with TRBD1. CDR1 is MDHEN, CDR2 SYDVKM, per germline. The junction had 3 bases not matched to a gene; V was cut back by 5 bases and J by 3 bases. The length of the CDR3 is 15 residues. The CDR3 spells CASSMTGGYTGELFF. For the CDR3, the DNA is TGTGCCAGCAGTATGACAGGGGGCTACACCGGGGAGCTGTTTTTT. The whole variable domain, remainder taken from reference TRBV28 and TRBJ2-2, is DVKVTQSSRYLVKRTGEKVFLECVQDMDHENMFWYRQDPGLGLRLIYFSYDVKMKEKGDIPEGYSVSREKKERFSLILESASTNQTSMYLCASSMTGGYTGELFFGEGSRLTVL.

The chain uses TRBV25-1 and TRBJ2-1, with 8 bases fitting TRBD2. V was pared by 2 bases and J by 2 bases, with 2 bases of the junction left unmatched. Germline-derived CDR1 and CDR2 are MGHDK and SYGVNS. The CDR3 sequence is 15 residues long. In DNA, the CDR3 is TGTGCCAGCAGTGAAAGCGGGGGCGCCTACAATGAGCAGTTCTTC. Amino acid sequence: CASSESGGAYNEQFF. Looking up the rest from reference TRBV25-1 and TRBJ2-1 gives the full variable domain: EADIYQTPRYLVIGTGKKITLECSQTMGHDKMYWYQQDPGMELHLIHYSYGVNSTEKGDLSSESTVSRIRTEHFPLTLESARPSHTSQYLCASSESGGAYNEQFFGPGTRLTVL.

The V gene is TRBV19, the J gene TRBJ2-6, with 8 bases fitting TRBD1. Germline V CDR1 and CDR2: LNHDA, SQIVND (reference sequence). After removal of 5 bases from V and 4 bases from J, the junction contained 10 bases not matched to a gene. The CDR3 loop spans 17 amino acids. The CDR3 spells CASSLRTGLTGANVLTF. The DNA of the CDR3 is TGTGCCAGTAGTCTAAGGACAGGGCTAACGGGGGCCAACGTCCTGACTTTC.

The V call is TRBV9, the J call TRBJ1-1, with D possibly being TRBD1 (5 bases). Germline-derived CDR1 and CDR2 are SGDLS and YYNGEE. V was clipped by 6 bases and J by 5 bases, with 17 bases between them. This CDR3 has 14 residues. The CDR3 coding sequence is TGTGCCAGCAACCAGGGCCCCGCGGATACTGAAGCTTTCTTT. Translated, it gives CASNQGPADTEAFF.

CDR3 in DNA: TGTGCCAGCAGCTTATACGCGGGGCGCGGAAACACCGGGGAGCTGTTTTTT. This sequence encodes CASSLYAGRGNTGELFF. The chain uses TRBV7-9 and TRBJ2-2; D is perhaps TRBD2 (6 bases). CDR1 and CDR2 (germline): SEHNR, FQNEAQ (reference sequence). The V end lost 2 bases, the J end lost 2 bases, and 15 bases lay between the germline ends. CDR3 size: 17 residues. Full variable domain (rest looked up from reference TRBV7-9 and TRBJ2-2): DTGVSQNPRHKITKRGQNVTFRCDPISEHNRLYWYRQTLGQGPEFLTYFQNEAQLEKSRLLSDRFSAERPKGSFSTLEIQRTEQGDSAMYLCASSLYAGRGNTGELFFGEGSRLTVL.

The rearrangement uses TRBV5-1 and TRBJ2-7, with 8 bases lining up with TRBD1. Per germline, CDR1 SGHRS and CDR2 YFSETQ. The CDR3 has 15 residues. V lost 3 bases and J lost 2; bases outside the gene matches: 7. The CDR3 DNA reads TGCGCCAGCAGCTGGGGGACAGGTGAAGCCTACGAGCAGTACTTC. This codes for CASSWGTGEAYEQYF.

This rearrangement joins TRBV5-1 to TRBJ1-1; possibly TRBD1 for D (5 bases). V was shortened by 0 bases and J by 0 bases, with 12 bases between the two germline ends. The V gene's germline CDR1 is SGHRS and CDR2 YFSETQ. The CDR3 length is 16 residues. As DNA, the CDR3 is TGCGCCAGCAGCTTGGGTGTGGCGGGGGTGAACACTGAAGCTTTCTTT. It specifies CASSLGVAGVNTEAFF.

The chain recombines TRBV19 with TRBJ2-1; 10 nucleotides align to TRBD1. V shed 4 bases and J 14 bases; nucleotides not matched to a gene: 8. Germline CDR1 is LNHDA and CDR2 is SQIVND (reference sequence). The length of the CDR3 is 13 residues. The CDR3 is CASSTGQGVRKFF. As DNA, the CDR3 is TGTGCCAGTAGTACCGGACAGGGGGTCAGAAAGTTCTTC.

The rearrangement links TRBV6-6 to TRBJ1-6; no clear D. V shed 6 bases and J shed 7 bases, with 16 bases lying between them. CDR1 is MNHNY, CDR2 SVGAGI, per germline (reference sequence). This CDR3 is 15 amino acids long. The CDR3 coding sequence is TGTGCCAGCAGCTCACTCTTAACCCACAATTCACCCCTCCACTTT. This gives the protein CASSSLLTHNSPLHF.

This rearrangement joins TRBV29-1 to TRBJ2-5; D is ambiguous. V was cut by 6 bases and J by 5 bases, with 13 bases left in between. Germline values: CDR1 SQVTM, CDR2 ANQGSEA. This CDR3 has 12 residues. The CDR3 protein is CSVFPYGETQYF. The CDR3 region has the DNA TGCAGCGTATTCCCGTACGGTGAGACCCAGTACTTC.

To note about this clone: The same CDR3 arises from other DNA sequences in this sample as well. The chain is built from TRBV19 and TRBJ2-3, with D perhaps matching TRBD1 (6 bases). The CDR3 runs to 14 residues. The germline gives CDR1 LNHDA, CDR2 SQIVND (reference sequence). The germline V and J ends were trimmed by 2 bases and 4 bases, with 10 bases remaining between them. The CDR3 sequence is CASSIRGSADTQYF. As DNA, the CDR3 is TGTGCCAGTAGTATAAGGGGGAGCGCAGATACGCAGTATTTT.

The chain has TRBV6-2 or TRBV6-3 and TRBJ2-2; D is perhaps TRBD1 (6 bases). Deletions cut 6 bases from V and 4 bases from J, with 12 bases between. The CDR3 sequence is 14 residues long. Looked up from germline, CDR1 is MNHEY and CDR2 is SVGEGT. In DNA form, the CDR3 reads TGTGCCAGCAGCTTACAGGGTTTCACCGGGGAGCTGTTTTTT. This codes for CASSLQGFTGELFF.

On this clone itself: Mismatch with germline at one junction end may stem from a read error. The rearrangement joins TRBV7-7 to TRBJ2-7, with 9 bases matching TRBD1. The length of the CDR3 is 13 residues. CDR1 SSHAT and CDR2 FNYEAQ come from the germline V gene (reference sequence). The CDR3 region has the DNA TGTGCTAGCAGCCAAGGGACAGGGCGCGAGCAGTACTTC. Residues: CASSQGTGREQYF.

The V and J genes are TRBV19 and TRBJ2-3, with TRBD2 identical over 14 bases. The ends lost 4 bases at V and 0 bases at J; junction bases unmatched: 6. Germline V gives CDR1 LNHDA, CDR2 SQIVND (reference sequence). The CDR3 spans 18 residues. The CDR3 sequence: CASSTGLAGALSTDTQYF. As DNA, the CDR3 is TGTGCCAGTAGTACGGGACTAGCGGGAGCCCTTAGCACAGATACGCAGTATTTT.

The rearrangement uses TRBV10-3 and TRBJ1-1, with TRBD1 as a possible D gene (5 bases). Germline values: CDR1 ENHRY, CDR2 SYGVKD. Trimming left V 8 bases short and J 1 base short, with 11 bases between. CDR3 size: 13 residues. CDR3 coding DNA: TGTGCCATCGGGAGGGACGCGAACACTGAAGCTTTCTTT. It translates to CAIGRDANTEAFF.